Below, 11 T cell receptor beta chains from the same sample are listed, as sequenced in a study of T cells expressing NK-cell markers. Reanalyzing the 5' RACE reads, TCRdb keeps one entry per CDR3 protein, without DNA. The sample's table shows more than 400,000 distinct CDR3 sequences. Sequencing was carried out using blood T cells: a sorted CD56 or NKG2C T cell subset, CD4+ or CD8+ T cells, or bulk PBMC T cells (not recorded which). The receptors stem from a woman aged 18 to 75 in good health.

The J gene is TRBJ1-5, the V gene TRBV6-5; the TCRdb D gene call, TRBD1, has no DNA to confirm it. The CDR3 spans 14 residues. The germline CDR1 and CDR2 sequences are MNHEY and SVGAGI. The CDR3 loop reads CASSYRDRAQPQHF.

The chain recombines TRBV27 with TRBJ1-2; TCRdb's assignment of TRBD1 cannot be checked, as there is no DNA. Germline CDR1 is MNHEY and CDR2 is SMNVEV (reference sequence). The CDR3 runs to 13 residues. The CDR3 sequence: CASTPGRNYGYTF.

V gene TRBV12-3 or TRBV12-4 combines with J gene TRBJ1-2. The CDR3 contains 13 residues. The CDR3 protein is CASSLTLSYGYTF.

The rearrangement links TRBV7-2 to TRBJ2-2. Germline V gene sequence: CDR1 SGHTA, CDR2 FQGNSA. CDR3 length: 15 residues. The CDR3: CASSALVAGTGELFF.

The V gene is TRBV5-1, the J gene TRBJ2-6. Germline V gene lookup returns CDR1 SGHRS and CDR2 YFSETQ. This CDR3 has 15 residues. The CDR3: CASSPVGSGANVLTF.

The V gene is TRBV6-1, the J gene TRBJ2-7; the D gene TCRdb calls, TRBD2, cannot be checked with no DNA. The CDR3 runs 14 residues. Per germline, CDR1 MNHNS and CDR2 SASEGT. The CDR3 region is CASRLGAKYYEQYF.

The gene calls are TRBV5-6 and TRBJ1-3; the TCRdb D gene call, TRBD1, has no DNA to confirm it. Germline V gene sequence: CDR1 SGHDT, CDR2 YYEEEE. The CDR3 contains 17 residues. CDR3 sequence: CASSLVGAVPSGNTIYF.

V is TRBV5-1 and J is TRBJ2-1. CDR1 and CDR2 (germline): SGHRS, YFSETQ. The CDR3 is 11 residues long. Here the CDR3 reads CASSLKVEQFF.

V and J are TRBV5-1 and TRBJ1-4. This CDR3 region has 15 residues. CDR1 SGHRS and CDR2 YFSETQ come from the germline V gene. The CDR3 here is CASSLGPTSNEKLFF.

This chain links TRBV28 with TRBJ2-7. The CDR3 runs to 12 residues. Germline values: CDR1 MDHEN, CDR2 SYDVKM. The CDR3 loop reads CASSETGYEQYF.

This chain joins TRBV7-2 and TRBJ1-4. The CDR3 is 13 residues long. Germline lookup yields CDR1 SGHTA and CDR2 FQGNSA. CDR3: CASSLGMREKLFF.